These T cell receptor beta chains were read from a single sample in a study of graft-versus-host responses after intestinal transplantation. The data were produced by immunoSEQ multiplex PCR, yet TCRdb's version contains in-frame clones alone and is incomplete. Among roughly 4,700 clones, 25% to 30% were seen once, and the ten largest hold roughly 7.2%. The source material was alloreactive CD8+ T cells from a mixed lymphocyte reaction culture, sampled before intestinal transplant. Receptors originate from a human patient who received an intestinal transplant. The CDR3 runs from the conserved cysteine through the conserved F or W.

j_call: TRBJ2-7; cdr3_length: 17; v_call: TRBV7-6; cdr3_aa: CASSSGLAGGRIYEQYF
j_call: TRBJ2-7; cdr3_length: 16; v_call: TRBV5-6; cdr3_aa: CASSLEPRGRGYEQYF
j_call: TRBJ2-7; cdr3_length: 13; v_call: TRBV6-8; cdr3_aa: CASSYGYSYEQYF
j_call: TRBJ2-1; cdr3_length: 13; v_call: TRBV19; cdr3_aa: CASTGGSWGEQFF
j_call: TRBJ2-7; cdr3_length: 13; v_call: TRBV6-1; cdr3_aa: CASSERKIYEQYF
j_call: TRBJ2-7; cdr3_length: 13; v_call: TRBV4-1; cdr3_aa: CASSPLGEYEQYF
j_call: TRBJ2-3; cdr3_length: 12; v_call: TRBV11-2; cdr3_aa: CASSWGGDTQYF
j_call: TRBJ1-3; cdr3_length: 14; v_call: TRBV6-5; cdr3_aa: CASSWTGSGNTIYF
j_call: TRBJ1-2; cdr3_length: 14; v_call: TRBV21-1; cdr3_aa: CASSASRDLYGYTF
j_call: TRBJ2-2; cdr3_length: 11; v_call: TRBV13; cdr3_aa: CASSDTGELFF
j_call: TRBJ2-7; cdr3_length: 14; v_call: TRBV27; cdr3_aa: CASSSWTGSYEQYF
j_call: TRBJ2-1; cdr3_length: 12; v_call: TRBV5-4; cdr3_aa: CASSWGYGEQFF
j_call: TRBJ2-1; cdr3_length: 16; v_call: TRBV14; cdr3_aa: CASSQGWDRVFNEQFF
j_call: TRBJ1-5; cdr3_length: 14; v_call: TRBV6-5; cdr3_aa: CASRNGRNNQPQHF
j_call: TRBJ2-1; cdr3_length: 15; v_call: TRBV30; cdr3_aa: CAWGPVGLAVDEQFF
j_call: TRBJ2-2; cdr3_length: 19; v_call: TRBV2; cdr3_aa: CASSEHSRQGLRGTGELFF
j_call: TRBJ1-1; cdr3_length: 11; v_call: TRBV6-4; cdr3_aa: CASRENTEAFF
j_call: TRBJ2-7; cdr3_length: 13; v_call: TRBV27; cdr3_aa: CASSFGLVYEQYF
j_call: TRBJ1-2; cdr3_length: 17; v_call: TRBV9; cdr3_aa: CASSPLLATEPSYGYTF
j_call: TRBJ1-2; cdr3_length: 13; v_call: TRBV30; cdr3_aa: CAWTYATAGGYTF
j_call: TRBJ1-5; cdr3_length: 17; v_call: TRBV21-1; cdr3_aa: CASRSCIATWHHQPQHF
j_call: TRBJ2-6; cdr3_length: 15; v_call: TRBV7-3; cdr3_aa: CASSLIGAGANVLTF
j_call: TRBJ2-7; cdr3_length: 13; v_call: TRBV6-1; cdr3_aa: CASSDAISYEQYF
j_call: TRBJ2-7; cdr3_length: 14; v_call: TRBV5-4; cdr3_aa: CASSLEQANYEQYF